A selection of T cell receptor beta chains follows, all from one sample in a study of T cells in Graves' hyperthyroidism and ophthalmopathy. TCRdb re-derived calls from the multiplex PCR reads in MiXCR, one entry per CDR3 protein. The sample contains approximately 530,000 distinct CDR3 sequences, about a sixth of which appear only once. Source material: blood. These receptors came from a woman under 30 with Graves' hyperthyroidism. Each CDR3 is given without its conserved first and last residue.

CDR3aa	v_gene	j_gene
AWSIGQGQETQY	TRBV30	TRBJ2-5
ASSDSGGTLQPQH	TRBV10-2	TRBJ1-5
ASSHRDRGPQETQY	TRBV12-3/TRBV12-4	TRBJ2-5
ASSLYTGLDEQY	TRBV3-1	TRBJ2-7
ASSVTGGWFQPQH	TRBV6-2/TRBV6-3	TRBJ1-5
ASGRPNEKLF	TRBV6-2/TRBV6-3	TRBJ1-4
ASSFRDSPLH	TRBV7-8	TRBJ1-6
ASGPRGNTIY	TRBV6-1	TRBJ1-3
ASSYTSTETQY	TRBV6-1	TRBJ2-5
ASSPRTSGTYNEQF	TRBV5-1	TRBJ2-1
SARSGDRGLGRTEAF	TRBV20-1	TRBJ1-1
ASSLGPRGETQY	TRBV7-9	TRBJ2-5
ASSYSRLGAEAF	TRBV2	TRBJ1-1
ASSLTSGLQETQY	TRBV5-1	TRBJ2-5
ACGQGRIGYT	TRBV30	TRBJ1-2
ATSRGNRVGKNIQY	TRBV15	TRBJ2-4
ASSLVRAGGPYEQY	TRBV12-3/TRBV12-4	TRBJ2-7
ASSLVPGGGETQY	TRBV5-6	TRBJ2-5
ASSFWGRDSGYT	TRBV5-1	TRBJ1-2
ASSQGRTNTEAF	TRBV2	TRBJ1-1
SATRQGETQY	TRBV29-1	TRBJ2-5
ASSPRGSGSIPGELF	TRBV7-8	TRBJ2-2
ASSPVASSYNEQF	TRBV11-1	TRBJ2-1
ASSLTSTYEQY	TRBV12-3/TRBV12-4	TRBJ2-7
ASSLPNQGWYEQY	TRBV7-9	TRBJ2-7
ASSQPTGGTEAF	TRBV3-1	TRBJ1-1
ASSLALAGGSDTQY	TRBV12-3/TRBV12-4	TRBJ2-3
ATSDSLREAPTDTQY	TRBV24-1	TRBJ2-3
SVEPTGGTGGEQY	TRBV29-1	TRBJ2-7
ASSLGLRPYEQY	TRBV7-9	TRBJ2-7
ASSLSIGGINEQF	TRBV5-1	TRBJ2-1
ASSEAGRWRIYYGYT	TRBV6-1	TRBJ1-2
SARGAMARGTSGNTIY	TRBV20-1	TRBJ1-3
ASSLILAGDLENAGELF	TRBV5-1	TRBJ2-2
SASHPLAGASEQF	TRBV20-1	TRBJ2-1
SVEARQGHTRGTQY	TRBV29-1	TRBJ2-3
SAGDGGRTEAF	TRBV20-1	TRBJ1-1
ASSYGLAKNIQY	TRBV11-2	TRBJ2-4
ASRPPGLAGWSEQF	TRBV7-2	TRBJ2-1
SARENGRDRGKLAKNIQY	TRBV20-1	TRBJ2-4
ASSQEGRGRTEAF	TRBV4-3	TRBJ1-1
ASSWASGRGEQY	TRBV27	TRBJ2-7
ASSPPQGEGGYT	TRBV18	TRBJ1-2
AISETSGGETQY	TRBV10-3	TRBJ2-5
ASSPQGTSTGELF	TRBV7-2	TRBJ2-2
ASSPTGLAGETQY	TRBV3-1	TRBJ2-5
AISPDRPYGYT	TRBV10-3	TRBJ1-2
ASQSTSYEQY	TRBV27	TRBJ2-7
ASSRGRVTEAF	TRBV12-3/TRBV12-4	TRBJ1-1